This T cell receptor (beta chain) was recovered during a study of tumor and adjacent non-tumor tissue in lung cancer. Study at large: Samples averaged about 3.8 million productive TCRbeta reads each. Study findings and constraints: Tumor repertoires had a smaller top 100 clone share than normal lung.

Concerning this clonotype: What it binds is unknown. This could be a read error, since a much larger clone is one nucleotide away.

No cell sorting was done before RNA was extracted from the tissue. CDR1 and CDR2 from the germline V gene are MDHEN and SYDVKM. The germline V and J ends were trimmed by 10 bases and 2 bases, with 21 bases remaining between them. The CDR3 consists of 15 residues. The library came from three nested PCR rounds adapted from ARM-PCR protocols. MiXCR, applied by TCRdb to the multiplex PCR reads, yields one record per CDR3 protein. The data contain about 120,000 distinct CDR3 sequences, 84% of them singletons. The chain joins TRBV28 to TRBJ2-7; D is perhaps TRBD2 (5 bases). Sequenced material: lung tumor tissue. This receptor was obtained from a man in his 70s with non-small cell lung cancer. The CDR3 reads CATTGFREPTYEQYF. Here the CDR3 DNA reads TGTGCCACCACCGGTTTTCGGGAACCAACCTACGAGCAGTACTTC.